One sample yielded the 26 T cell receptor beta chains listed below, sequenced in a study of beta chain features in type 1 diabetes. Every bit of the isolated RNA underwent reverse transcription, so sequencing read expressed TCRB transcripts. Measured with immunoSEQ multiplex PCR; TCRdb has only the in-frame clones, and not every one. The sample yields some 44,000 clones, approximately 48% seen once. What was sequenced was stem cell memory CD4+ T cells from blood. These receptors originate from a woman between 25 and 40 years old in good health.

J is TRBJ1-2 and V is TRBV12-5; D perhaps matches TRBD1 (5 bases). CDR1 is LGHNT, CDR2 FRNRAP, per germline. This CDR3 region has 13 residues. With 3 bases removed from V and 8 bases from J, the gap between germline ends came to 13 bases. The CDR3 DNA reads as TGTGCTAGTGGTTTCGGCAGGGAGGGCGGCTACACCTTC. It yields the protein CASGFGREGGYTF.

The chain uses TRBV28 and TRBJ2-7; 9 bases agree with TRBD1. The CDR3 loop spans 16 amino acids. Trimming removed 3 bases from V and 6 bases from J; junction bases left unmatched: 12. Per germline, CDR1 MDHEN and CDR2 SYDVKM. CDR3 sequence (DNA): TGTGCCAGCAGTTTCTCCGGGACAGGGAAACGGGGCGAGCAGTACTTC. It yields the protein CASSFSGTGKRGEQYF.

This clone came up a few times. This sequence joins TRBV5-5 and TRBJ2-7; D might be TRBD1 (5 bases). V was trimmed by 1 base and J by 0 bases, leaving 5 bases between them. The CDR3 covers 13 residues. Germline V lookup: CDR1 SGHKS, CDR2 YYEKEE (reference sequence). CDR3 region: CASSLTGSYEQYF. The CDR3 nucleotides read TGTGCCAGCAGCTTGACAGGCTCCTACGAGCAGTACTTC.

The chain combines TRBV5-1 with TRBJ1-1; no definite D call. CDR3 size: 15 residues. Germline values: CDR1 SGHRS, CDR2 YFSETQ. The V end lost 1 base, the J end lost 1 base, and 11 bases lay between the germline ends. The CDR3 DNA reads as TGCGCCAGCAGCTTGAGGGTCGGAGGGAACACTGAAGCTTTCTTT. Protein: CASSLRVGGNTEAFF.

This clone turned up a few times. The chain uses TRBV5-1 and TRBJ2-5; D may be TRBD2 (5 bases). The J call may be incorrect, as the DNA end agrees better with TRBJ2-7. CDR3 length: 16 residues. CDR1 and CDR2 (germline): SGHRS, YFSETQ. The CDR3 DNA sequence: TGCGCCAGCAGCTTGGCCGAGGGTGGAAAATCCTACGAGCAGTACTTC. Translated, it gives CASSLAEGGKSYEQYF.

The chain is built from TRBV29-1 and TRBJ1-2, with TRBD1 matching 7 bases. Germline trimming cut 7 bases from V and 4 bases from J; bases unmatched to any gene: 6. This CDR3 region has 12 residues. Germline CDR1 SQVTM, CDR2 ANQGSEA. CDR3: CSAVTGFYGYTF. CDR3 DNA: TGCAGCGCCGTGACAGGGTTCTATGGCTACACCTTC.

This clone was seen a few times. This rearrangement joins TRBV10-3 to TRBJ2-5, with 11 bases aligning to TRBD2. CDR3 length: 16 residues. V trimming: 4 bases; J trimming: 3 bases; junction bases outside the gene matches: 7. The germline CDR1 and CDR2 sequences are ENHRY and SYGVKD. The CDR3 bases are TGTGCCATCAGTGCACCCGGGACTAGCGGTGAAGAGACCCAGTACTTC. This encodes CAISAPGTSGEETQYF.

This clone occurred a few times. The chain carries TRBV5-6 and TRBJ2-5; perhaps TRBD2 as D (5 bases). Germline V gene sequence: CDR1 SGHDT, CDR2 YYEEEE. The CDR3 is made up of 14 amino acids. The V end lost 2 bases, the J end lost 5 bases, and 13 bases lay between the germline ends. The CDR3 DNA reads TGTGCCAGCAGCTTAGTAGCGTCAATGGAGACCCAGTACTTC. Amino acid sequence: CASSLVASMETQYF.

This chain uses TRBV19 with TRBJ1-5; D remains ambiguous. Trimming removed 7 bases at V and 1 base at J, with 8 bases between. The V gene's germline CDR1 is LNHDA and CDR2 SQIVND (reference sequence). This CDR3 is built from 13 residues. CDR3 sequence: CASKRRSNQPQHF. CDR3 DNA: TGTGCCAGTAAGAGGCGGAGCAATCAGCCCCAGCATTTT.

In its sample, this clone was seen a few times. The chain is built from TRBV28 and TRBJ2-2; D possibly corresponds to TRBD1 (5 bases). The germline V and J ends were trimmed by 6 bases and 6 bases, with 11 bases remaining between them. Germline assignment: CDR1 MDHEN and CDR2 SYDVKM. CDR3 length: 13 amino acids. The chain's CDR3 is CASRSAGPGELFF. The CDR3 DNA reads TGTGCCAGCAGGTCCGCAGGGCCCGGGGAGCTGTTTTTT.

The V call is TRBV30, the J call TRBJ1-2; D is unclear. Germline CDR1 and CDR2: GTSNPN and SVGIG (reference sequence). V was trimmed by 5 bases and J by 4 bases, leaving 8 bases between them. The CDR3 runs 11 residues. CDR3 coding DNA: TGTGCCTGGTCCGTCTTCTATGGCTACACCTTC. It yields the protein CAWSVFYGYTF.

V gene TRBV11-3 combines with J gene TRBJ2-2; TRBD2 aligns across 8 bases. The germline V gene encodes CDR1 SGHNT and CDR2 YENEEA. V trimming: 1 base; J trimming: 0 bases; junction bases outside the gene matches: 4. The CDR3 consists of 17 residues. CDR3 in DNA: TGTGCCAGCAGCTTAGGCGCGGGGGGACCGAACACCGGGGAGCTGTTTTTT. Its protein is CASSLGAGGPNTGELFF.

This clone was picked up a small number of times. The chain combines TRBV7-9 with TRBJ2-1, with 10 bases matching TRBD2. CDR1 is SEHNR, CDR2 FQNEAQ, per germline (reference sequence). After removal of 4 bases from V and 9 bases from J, the junction contained 6 bases not matched to a gene. The CDR3 sequence is 14 residues long. The CDR3 loop reads CASSSSGRGGEQFF. The DNA for the CDR3 is TGTGCCAGCAGCTCTAGCGGGAGAGGGGGTGAGCAGTTCTTC.

The chain is built from TRBV5-4 and TRBJ2-5; 7 bases line up with TRBD2. The J call may be faulty, since TRBJ2-7 better matches the DNA end. The CDR3 sequence is 15 residues long. Germline assignment: CDR1 SGHNT and CDR2 YYREEE (reference sequence). In nucleotides, the CDR3 is TGTGCCAGCAGCTTGCCCAGCGGGGCGGCCTACGAGCAGTACTTC. This translates into CASSLPSGAAYEQYF.

The chain joins TRBV29-1 to TRBJ2-5; unclear D gene. The CDR3 runs to 13 residues. Trimming took 4 bases from V and 5 from J, leaving 14 bases between them. Germline CDR1 reads SQVTM; CDR2 reads ANQGSEA. Here the CDR3 reads CSVVQGATETQYF. CDR3 DNA sequence: TGCAGCGTTGTCCAAGGAGCGACCGAGACCCAGTACTTC. Drawing the rest from reference TRBV29-1 and TRBJ2-5, the complete variable domain is SAVISQKPSRDICQRGTSLTIQCQVDSQVTMMFWYRQQPGQSLTLIATANQGSEATYESGFVIDKFPISRPNLTFSTLTVSNMSPEDSSIYLCSVVQGATETQYFGPGTRLLVL.

This clone was recorded only once. This chain joins TRBV4-3 and TRBJ2-1; no clear D. CDR3 size: 14 residues. Germline CDR1 is LGHNA and CDR2 is YSLEER. V dropped 1 base and J dropped 4 bases, with 8 bases sitting between them. CDR3: CASSQGLSYNEQFF. The CDR3 DNA follows: TGCGCCAGCAGCCAAGGACTTTCTTACAATGAGCAGTTCTTC.

The chain has TRBV7-9 and TRBJ2-2; 8 bases agree with TRBD2. Germline V gene data show CDR1 as SEHNR and CDR2 as FQNEAQ (reference sequence). There are 19 residues in the CDR3. With V trimmed by 2 bases and J by 6 bases, 17 bases remained unmatched. The CDR3 loop reads CASSLPLGQRETTAGELFF. Written as DNA, the CDR3 is TGTGCCAGCAGCTTACCCCTGGGGCAGCGGGAGACGACCGCCGGGGAGCTGTTTTTT.

This clone was counted a single time. This chain uses TRBV10-3 with TRBJ2-7; 8 nucleotides agree with TRBD2. CDR3 length equals 13 residues. Per germline, CDR1 ENHRY and CDR2 SYGVKD. V lost 6 bases and J lost 1; bases outside the gene matches: 2. CDR3 sequence reads: CAIRLADSYEQYF. The CDR3 nucleotides read TGTGCCATCAGACTAGCGGATTCCTACGAGCAGTACTTC.

This clone came up a few times. The chain joins TRBV28 to TRBJ2-7; 11 bases are shared with TRBD1. Germline V gene lookup returns CDR1 MDHEN and CDR2 SYDVKM. The CDR3 has 14 residues. V lost 6 bases, J lost 4 bases, and 5 bases stayed unmatched. The CDR3 sequence: CASRGTGGSYEQYF. Here the CDR3 DNA reads TGTGCCAGCAGGGGGACAGGGGGGTCTTACGAGCAGTACTTC.

V usage is TRBV7-2 and J usage is TRBJ2-1, with TRBD2 matching over 8 bases. CDR3 size: 16 residues. From germline, CDR1 is SGHTA and CDR2 FQGNSA. V was pared by 5 bases and J by 4 bases, with 10 bases of the junction left unmatched. The CDR3 DNA reads TGTGCCAGCAGCCCCGGGGGCGGGAGGATTTACAATGAGCAGTTCTTC. Protein: CASSPGGGRIYNEQFF.

This sequence joins TRBV6-6 and TRBJ2-3, with D hard to call. Germline V gene sequence: CDR1 MNHNY, CDR2 SVGAGI (reference sequence). The CDR3 is made up of 13 amino acids. Trimming removed 6 bases from V and 4 bases from J, with 11 bases in between. CDR3 bases: TGTGCCAGCAGCACTGACAACTCAGATACGCAGTATTTT. It specifies CASSTDNSDTQYF.

A few counts support this clone. J is TRBJ2-5 and V is TRBV7-2; a possible D gene is TRBD2 (5 bases). The germline gives CDR1 SGHTA, CDR2 FQGNSA. The V end was cut by 3 bases, the J end by 0 bases, with 14 bases between. This CDR3 contains 16 residues. CDR3 sequence reads: CASSFLILANQETQYF. DNA for the CDR3: TGTGCCAGCAGCTTTCTTATTCTAGCCAACCAAGAGACCCAGTACTTC. The full variable domain, completed using reference TRBV7-2 and TRBJ2-5, is GAGVSQSPSNKVTEKGKDVELRCDPISGHTALYWYRQSLGQGLEFLIYFQGNSAPDKSGLPSDRFSAERTGGSVSTLTIQRTQQEDSAVYLCASSFLILANQETQYFGPGTRLLVL.

The genes are TRBV5-6 and TRBJ2-3; unclear D gene. Trimming cost V 0 bases and J 0 bases, with 11 bases left between them. Germline V gene data show CDR1 as SGHDT and CDR2 as YYEEEE. This CDR3 is built from 16 residues. The CDR3 protein is CASSLVGESSTDTQYF. The DNA of the CDR3 is TGTGCCAGCAGCTTGGTCGGTGAATCTAGCACAGATACGCAGTATTTT.

The chain is built from TRBV28 and TRBJ2-7; D not resolved. Germline CDR1 is MDHEN and CDR2 is SYDVKM. V dropped 5 bases and J dropped 2 bases, with 16 bases sitting between them. The CDR3 runs 15 residues. The CDR3 sequence is CASSVPGLSAYEQYF. In DNA, the CDR3 is TGTGCCAGCAGTGTTCCGGGTCTCTCGGCCTACGAGCAGTACTTC.

The chain uses TRBV2 and TRBJ1-3, with D possibly being TRBD1 (5 bases). Germline values: CDR1 SNHLY, CDR2 FYNNEI. The CDR3 spans 14 residues. V was shortened by 6 bases and J by 0 bases, with 9 bases between the two germline ends. Here the CDR3 DNA reads TGTGCCAGCAGCCCCGACAGCTCTGGAAACACCATATATTTT. Amino acid sequence: CASSPDSSGNTIYF.

The rearrangement uses TRBV7-2 and TRBJ2-1; 8 nucleotides align to TRBD1. CDR3 length: 16 amino acids. Per germline, CDR1 SGHTA and CDR2 FQGNSA. Germline trimming cut 4 bases from V and 1 base from J; bases unmatched to any gene: 6. CDR3 in DNA: TGTGCCAGCAGCTCCAGGACAGGGCTTTCCTACAATGAGCAGTTCTTC. Residues: CASSSRTGLSYNEQFF.